These 26 T cell receptor beta chains came from one sample sequenced in a study of post-analysis software for immune sequencing data. General observations from the study: With TRBV5-6, TRBV5-1 and TRBV20-1 included, 4 to 6 TRBV segments were more frequent in patients than in controls.

Carried by the TCR beta cDNA libraries were unique molecular identifiers. TCRdb redid the calling of the PCR reads with MiXCR, one entry per CDR3 protein. Here the sample spans roughly 170,000 distinct CDR3 sequences, 30% being singletons. Their specific antigens are unknown. The specimen sequenced was blood. Receptors were obtained from a girl aged 10-17 years with multiple sclerosis.

This chain links TRBV7-9 with TRBJ2-1, with 8 bases that match TRBD1. The germline CDR1 and CDR2 sequences are SEHNR and FQNEAQ (reference sequence). With V trimmed by 4 bases and J by 7 bases, 12 bases remained unmatched. This CDR3 comprises 16 residues. The CDR3 nucleotides read TGTGCCAGCAGCTCCATCCGGACAGGGTCGGTGAATGAGCAGTTCTTC. It encodes CASSSIRTGSVNEQFF.

The V call is TRBV29-1, the J call TRBJ2-7, with TRBD2 matching 9 bases. From germline, CDR1 is SQVTM and CDR2 ANQGSEA. The CDR3 loop spans 15 amino acids. V lost 0 bases, J lost 2 bases, and 5 bases stayed unmatched. This CDR3 is CSVEDSPSGTYEQYF. CDR3 nucleotide sequence: TGCAGCGTTGAAGATTCCCCTAGCGGGACCTACGAGCAGTACTTC.

The chain is built from TRBV20-1 and TRBJ1-2; D gene unclear. The V gene's germline CDR1 is DFQATT and CDR2 SNEGSKA (reference sequence). The CDR3 has 11 amino acids. This CDR3 reads CSSPLVYGYTF. CDR3 coding DNA: TGCAGCTCCCCGCTGGTCTATGGCTACACCTTC.

This clonotype was seen a few times. The rearrangement uses TRBV29-1 and TRBJ2-1, with D possibly being TRBD2 (6 bases). V dropped 6 bases and J dropped 0 bases, with 12 bases sitting between them. From germline, CDR1 is SQVTM and CDR2 ANQGSEA. The CDR3 consists of 14 residues. This chain's CDR3 is CSVSSGGSYNEQFF. As DNA, the CDR3 is TGCAGCGTGAGTAGCGGAGGCTCCTACAATGAGCAGTTCTTC.

This clonotype was detected only a few times. The chain carries TRBV7-9 and TRBJ2-1, with 8 bases fitting TRBD1. The V gene's germline CDR1 is SEHNR and CDR2 FQNEAQ (reference sequence). This CDR3 region has 15 residues. V dropped 5 bases and J dropped 4; count of bases not matched to a gene: 7. This CDR3 reads CASSVGTGEYNEQFF. In nucleotides, the CDR3 is TGTGCCAGCAGCGTAGGGACAGGAGAATACAATGAGCAGTTCTTC.

This clonotype showed up just a few times. This chain links TRBV24-1 with TRBJ2-1; 8 bases are a match to TRBD2. The length of the CDR3 is 14 residues. Losses at the gene ends were 6 bases for V and 3 bases for J; bases not matched to a gene: 3. Germline values: CDR1 KGHDR, CDR2 SFDVKD. The DNA of the CDR3 is TGTGCCACCAGTCGGGGGGGGCGCTACAATGAGCAGTTCTTC. Translated, it gives CATSRGGRYNEQFF.

Comments on this clonotype: Compared with germline, one end of the junction differs, possibly owing to a read error. The gene calls are TRBV5-1 and TRBJ2-7; tentative D call: TRBD1 (6 bases). The germline gives CDR1 SGHRS, CDR2 YFSETQ. The CDR3 loop spans 15 amino acids. The CDR3 reads CASRGGTGRTYEQYF. DNA of the CDR3: TGCGCAAGCAGAGGGGGAACAGGCCGGACCTACGAGCAGTACTTC.

This clonotype was counted a few times. The rearrangement joins TRBV12-3 or TRBV12-4 to TRBJ1-4, with D perhaps matching TRBD1 (6 bases). The CDR3 consists of 12 residues. Trimming removed 5 bases from V and 16 bases from J, with 17 bases in between. CDR3: CASSPTTGRRFF. The CDR3 coding sequence is TGTGCCAGCAGTCCTACTACAGGGAGGAGGTTTTTT.

In regard to this clonotype: This sequence may be a read error, since a much larger clone differs from it by one base. V and J are TRBV10-2 and TRBJ2-5; 7 nucleotides align to TRBD1. The last part of the DNA fits TRBJ2-7 better; the J call may be wrong. The CDR3 extends over 13 amino acids. The germline V gene encodes CDR1 WSHSY and CDR2 SAAADI. The DNA for the CDR3 is TGCGCCAACAGCTGGGACAGCCCCCACGAGCAGTACTTC. Amino acid sequence: CANSWDSPHEQYF.

This clonotype was observed at least ten times. V and J are TRBV7-3 and TRBJ2-1; D remains unclear. The germline V gene encodes CDR1 SGHTA and CDR2 FQGTGA. This CDR3 has 13 amino acids. Deletions cut 4 bases from V and 6 bases from J, with 10 bases between. The CDR3 is CASSWGPGNEQFF. CDR3 sequence (DNA): TGTGCCAGCAGCTGGGGTCCGGGCAATGAGCAGTTCTTC. Full variable domain (remainder filled in from reference TRBV7-3 and TRBJ2-1): GAGVSQTPSNKVTEKGKYVELRCDPISGHTALYWYRQSLGQGPEFLIYFQGTGAADDSGLPNDRFFAVRPEGSVSTLKIQRTERGDSAVYLCASSWGPGNEQFFGPGTRLTVL.

This clonotype was seen many times. The V and J genes are TRBV20-1 and TRBJ2-1, with a tentative D call TRBD1 (5 bases). Germline V gives CDR1 DFQATT, CDR2 SNEGSKA (reference sequence). The CDR3 runs 14 residues. Trimming pared 4 bases from V and 1 base from J, leaving 11 bases between. The CDR3 region is CSAMTAISYNEQFF. The CDR3 region has the DNA TGCAGTGCTATGACAGCGATTTCCTACAATGAGCAGTTCTTC.

Worth noting for this clonotype: A junction boundary mismatches the germline segment, possibly from a read error. The chain couples TRBV29-1 to TRBJ1-2; unclear D gene. The germline V gene encodes CDR1 SQVTM and CDR2 ANQGSEA. The CDR3 length is 13 residues. The CDR3 protein is CSVELENNYGYTF. CDR3 DNA: TGCAGCGTTGAATTGGAAAACAACTATGGCTACACCTTT. Drawing the rest from reference TRBV29-1 and TRBJ1-2, the complete variable domain is SAVISQKPSRDICQRGTSLTIQCQVDSQVTMMFWYRQQPGQSLTLIATANQGSEATYESGFVIDKFPISRPNLTFSTLTVSNMSPEDSSIYLCSVELENNYGYTFGSGTRLTVV.

In its sample, this clonotype was seen a few times. The chain uses TRBV28 and TRBJ2-7; no reliable D call. The CDR3 has 14 residues. V was clipped by 7 bases and J by 1 base, with 14 bases between them. Per germline, CDR1 MDHEN and CDR2 SYDVKM. The chain's CDR3 is CASNPQEPSYEQYF. The CDR3 bases are TGTGCCAGCAACCCCCAGGAACCGTCCTACGAGCAGTACTTC.

The chain is built from TRBV7-8 and TRBJ2-5, with a weak D call TRBD1 (6 bases). Trimming removed 4 bases from V and 11 bases from J, with 23 bases in between. Germline CDR1 reads SGHVS; CDR2 reads FQNEAQ. CDR3 length equals 15 residues. This CDR3 reads CASSSGQSSYNEQYF. The CDR3 DNA reads TGTGCCAGCAGCTCTGGACAGAGCTCCTACAATGAGCAGTACTTC. Complete variable domain (other parts from reference TRBV7-8 and TRBJ2-5): GAGVSQSPRYKVAKRGQDVALRCDPISGHVSLFWYQQALGQGPEFLTYFQNEAQLDKSGLPSDRFFAERPEGSVSTLKIQRTQQEDSAVYLCASSSGQSSYNEQYFGPGTRLLVL.

This clonotype was found once. This sequence joins TRBV19 and TRBJ2-7, with 7 bases identical to TRBD2. V gave up 7 bases and J gave up 3 bases; unmatched junction bases: 3. The V gene's germline CDR1 is LNHDA and CDR2 SQIVND (reference sequence). The CDR3 extends over 12 amino acids. The CDR3: CASIGTNYEQYF. CDR3 DNA sequence: TGTGCCAGTATCGGGACTAACTACGAGCAGTACTTC.

The V call is TRBV20-1, the J call TRBJ2-5, with TRBD2 matching over 12 bases. The CDR3 is 14 amino acids. After removal of 5 bases from V and 5 bases from J, the junction contained 6 bases not matched to a gene. Germline V gives CDR1 DFQATT, CDR2 SNEGSKA (reference sequence). The CDR3 DNA sequence: TGCAGTGCTTCGACTAGCGGGAGTTGGGAGACCCAGTACTTC. Its protein is CSASTSGSWETQYF.

The chain joins TRBV7-2 to TRBJ2-4, with D possibly TRBD1 on 5 matching bases. Trimming took off 2 bases at V and 5 bases at J, with 10 bases between the two ends. The CDR3 consists of 14 residues. The germline V gene has CDR1 SGHTA and CDR2 FQGNSA. The CDR3 loop is CASSLSGPENIQYF. The CDR3 bases are TGTGCCAGCAGCTTATCAGGGCCGGAAAACATTCAGTACTTC.

In nucleotides, the CDR3 is TGTGCCAGCAGTTTCTCTTGGGGACTAGCGGGAGGGGCAGATACGCAGTATTTT. This codes for CASSFSWGLAGGADTQYF. This chain connects TRBV12-3 or TRBV12-4 to TRBJ2-3; TRBD2 matches 16 bases. The V and J ends lost 3 bases and 4 bases, in that order; junction bases with no gene match: 7. The CDR3 has 18 residues.

This rearrangement joins TRBV20-1 to TRBJ1-1; 9 nucleotides match TRBD1. The V gene's germline CDR1 is DFQATT and CDR2 SNEGSKA (reference sequence). This CDR3 region has 14 residues. The V segment lost 6 bases and the J segment 1 base; nucleotides outside the gene matches: 6. The CDR3 loop is CSAQADRGNTEAFF. CDR3 in DNA: TGCAGTGCCCAGGCGGACAGGGGGAACACTGAAGCTTTCTTT.

The sample holds a few counts of this clonotype. V usage is TRBV5-1 and J usage is TRBJ1-6; D perhaps matches TRBD1 (5 bases). Trimming pared 4 bases from V and 7 bases from J, leaving 12 bases between. This CDR3 region has 14 residues. Germline CDR1 is SGHRS and CDR2 is YFSETQ. CDR3 sequence: CASSGAAVNSPLHF. Written as DNA, the CDR3 is TGCGCCAGCAGCGGGGCCGCCGTAAATTCACCCCTCCACTTT.

This clonotype was detected a few times. The chain has TRBV15 and TRBJ1-4, with 7 bases lining up with TRBD1. CDR3 length equals 17 residues. Losses at the gene ends were 2 bases for V and 2 bases for J; bases not matched to a gene: 8. Germline CDR1 LNHNV, CDR2 YYDKDF (reference sequence). The CDR3 DNA follows: TGTGCCACCAGCAGAAACCACAGGGGTGGCACTAATGAAAAACTGTTTTTT. It encodes CATSRNHRGGTNEKLFF.

In regard to this clonotype: A much more abundant neighbour one base away suggests this may be a read error. V and J are TRBV6-1 and TRBJ2-5; the match to TRBD2 covers 11 bases. The J call is in doubt because the DNA end fits TRBJ2-7 better. The CDR3 has 17 amino acids. The germline gives CDR1 MNHNS, CDR2 SASEGT. The CDR3 is CASSAHGVAGGSYEQYF. In DNA, the CDR3 is TGTGCCAGCAGTGCCCACGGGGTAGCGGGAGGGTCCTACGAGCAGTACTTC.

Only one count was recorded for this clonotype. This rearrangement joins TRBV27 to TRBJ1-2, with unresolved D. Germline CDR1 MNHEY, CDR2 SMNVEV (reference sequence). CDR3 length: 12 amino acids. V lost 10 bases and J 5 bases, leaving 14 bases between the germline ends. This CDR3 reads CATKGESYGYTF. The DNA of the CDR3 is TGTGCCACCAAGGGAGAGAGTTATGGCTACACCTTC.

CDR3 bases: TGTGCCACCAGCAGAGCCGGAGGCACTGGAAACACCATATATTTT. Amino acid sequence: CATSRAGGTGNTIYF. This rearrangement joins TRBV15 to TRBJ1-3; D is unclear. Trimming shortened V by 1 base and J by 2 bases, and 9 bases separated the two germline ends. Germline V gene data show CDR1 as LNHNV and CDR2 as YYDKDF (reference sequence). The CDR3 spans 15 residues.

This clonotype was seen more than once but under ten times. The gene calls are TRBV25-1 and TRBJ2-5; D possibly uses TRBD1 or TRBD2 (6 bases each). Germline CDR1 reads MGHDK; CDR2 reads SYGVNS. The V and J ends lost 0 bases and 11 bases respectively, with 16 bases between them. The CDR3 runs 14 residues. The CDR3 loop is CASSEYGGRVEQYF. For the CDR3, the DNA is TGTGCCAGCAGTGAATATGGGGGGCGGGTGGAGCAGTACTTC.

A few counts support this clonotype. The limits of the CDR3 on the DNA are not certain, so only TCRdb's listed CDR3 is given. The V gene is TRBV7-5, the J gene TRBJ2-2. TRBV7-5 is a documented pseudogene. A total of 17 residues make up the CDR3, ends included. The CDR3 sequence: CISVPEASLGNTGELFF.